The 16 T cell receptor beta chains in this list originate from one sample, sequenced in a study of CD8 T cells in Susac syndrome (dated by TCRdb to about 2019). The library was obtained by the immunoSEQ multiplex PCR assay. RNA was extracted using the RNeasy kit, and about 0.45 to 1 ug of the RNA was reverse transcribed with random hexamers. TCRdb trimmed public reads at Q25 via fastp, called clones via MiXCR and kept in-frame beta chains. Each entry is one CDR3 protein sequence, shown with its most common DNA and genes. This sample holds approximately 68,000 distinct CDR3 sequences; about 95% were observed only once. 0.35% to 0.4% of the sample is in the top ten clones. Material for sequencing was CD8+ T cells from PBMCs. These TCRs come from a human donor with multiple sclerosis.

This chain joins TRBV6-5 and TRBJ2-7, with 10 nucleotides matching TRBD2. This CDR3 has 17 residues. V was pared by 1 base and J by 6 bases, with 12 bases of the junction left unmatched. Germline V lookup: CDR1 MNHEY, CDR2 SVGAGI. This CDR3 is CASSYYLAGDLSGEQYF. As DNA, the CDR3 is TGTGCCAGCAGTTACTACCTAGCGGGAGACCTCTCGGGCGAGCAGTACTTC.

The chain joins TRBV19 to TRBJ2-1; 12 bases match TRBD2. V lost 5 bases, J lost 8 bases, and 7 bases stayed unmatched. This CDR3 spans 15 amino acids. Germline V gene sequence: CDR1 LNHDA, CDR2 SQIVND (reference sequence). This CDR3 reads CASSHTSGRIYEQFF. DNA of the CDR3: TGTGCCAGTAGTCACACTAGCGGGAGGATTTATGAGCAGTTCTTC.

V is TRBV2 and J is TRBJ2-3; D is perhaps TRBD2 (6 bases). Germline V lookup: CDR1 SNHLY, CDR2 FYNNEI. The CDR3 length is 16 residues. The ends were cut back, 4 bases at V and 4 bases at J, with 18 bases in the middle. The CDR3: CASSAVVGSSSDTQYF. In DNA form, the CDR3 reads TGTGCCAGCAGTGCAGTCGTCGGGAGTAGCTCAGATACGCAGTATTTT.

The CDR3 coding sequence is TGTGCCAGCAACTCAGGGGGCTTTAGCCCACCCCTCCACTTT. Its protein product is CASNSGGFSPPLHF. The rearrangement joins TRBV27 to TRBJ1-6, with TRBD1 identical over 8 bases. CDR1 is MNHEY, CDR2 SMNVEV, per germline (reference sequence). J was trimmed by 11 bases and V by 7 bases; bases with no gene match: 10. The CDR3 has 14 amino acids.

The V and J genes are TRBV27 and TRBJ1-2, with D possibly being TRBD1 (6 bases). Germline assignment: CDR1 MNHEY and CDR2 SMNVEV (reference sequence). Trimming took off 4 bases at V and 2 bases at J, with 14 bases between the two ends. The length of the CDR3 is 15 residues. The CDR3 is CASSSSGGPNYGYTF. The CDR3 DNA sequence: TGTGCCAGCAGTTCGAGCGGGGGGCCGAACTATGGCTACACCTTC.

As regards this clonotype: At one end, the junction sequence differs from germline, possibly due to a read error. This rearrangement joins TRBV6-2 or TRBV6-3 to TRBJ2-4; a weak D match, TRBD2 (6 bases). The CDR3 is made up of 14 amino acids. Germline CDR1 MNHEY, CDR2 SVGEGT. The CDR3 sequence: CASNYGSRGNIQYF. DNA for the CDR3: TGTGCCAGCAATTACGGAAGTCGGGGGAACATTCAGTACTTC.

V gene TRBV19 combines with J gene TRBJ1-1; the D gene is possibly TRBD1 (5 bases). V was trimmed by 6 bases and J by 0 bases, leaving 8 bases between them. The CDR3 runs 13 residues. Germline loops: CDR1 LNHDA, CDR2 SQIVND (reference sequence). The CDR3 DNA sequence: TGTGCCAGTAGATGGGACCTGAACACTGAAGCTTTCTTT. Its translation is CASRWDLNTEAFF.

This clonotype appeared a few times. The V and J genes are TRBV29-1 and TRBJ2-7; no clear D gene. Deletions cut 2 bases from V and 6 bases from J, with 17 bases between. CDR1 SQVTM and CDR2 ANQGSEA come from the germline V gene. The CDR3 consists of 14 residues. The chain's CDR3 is CSVELLGSGIEQYF. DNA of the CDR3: TGCAGCGTTGAATTATTGGGCAGTGGCATCGAGCAGTACTTC.

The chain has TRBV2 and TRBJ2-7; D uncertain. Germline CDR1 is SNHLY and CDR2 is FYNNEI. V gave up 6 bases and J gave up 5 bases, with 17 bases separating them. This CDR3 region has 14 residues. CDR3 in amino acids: CASSDTSLGDEQYF. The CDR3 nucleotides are TGTGCCAGCAGCGACACCTCCCTTGGGGACGAGCAGTACTTC. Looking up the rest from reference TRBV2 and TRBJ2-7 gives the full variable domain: EPEVTQTPSHQVTQMGQEVILRCVPISNHLYFYWYRQILGQKVEFLVSFYNNEISEKSEIFDDQFSVERPDGSNFTLKIRSTKLEDSAMYFCASSDTSLGDEQYFGPGTRLTVT.

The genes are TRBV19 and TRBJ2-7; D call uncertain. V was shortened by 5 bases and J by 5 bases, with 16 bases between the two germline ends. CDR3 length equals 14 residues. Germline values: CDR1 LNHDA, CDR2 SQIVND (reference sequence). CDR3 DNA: TGTGCCAGTAGTTTACAGCTTGAAGTGAACGAGCAGTACTTC. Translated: CASSLQLEVNEQYF.

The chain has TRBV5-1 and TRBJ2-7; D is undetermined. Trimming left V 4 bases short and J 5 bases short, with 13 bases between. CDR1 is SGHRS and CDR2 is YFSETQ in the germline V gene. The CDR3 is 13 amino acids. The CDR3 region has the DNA TGCGCCAGCAGCCCGTTGGGCGCCCACGAGCAGTACTTC. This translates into CASSPLGAHEQYF.

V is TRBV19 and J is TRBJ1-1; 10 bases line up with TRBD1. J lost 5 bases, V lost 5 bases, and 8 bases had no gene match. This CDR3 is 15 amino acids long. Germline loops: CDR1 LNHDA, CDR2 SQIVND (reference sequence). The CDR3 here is CASSPRQGALTEAFF. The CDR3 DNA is TGTGCCAGTAGTCCGAGACAGGGGGCGCTTACTGAAGCTTTCTTT.

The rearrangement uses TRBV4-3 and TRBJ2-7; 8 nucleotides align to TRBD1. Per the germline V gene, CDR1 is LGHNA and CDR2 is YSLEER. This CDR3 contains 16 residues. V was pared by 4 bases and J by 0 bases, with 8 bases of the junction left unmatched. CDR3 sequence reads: CASSPGQDFLSYEQYF. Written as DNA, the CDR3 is TGCGCCAGCAGCCCGGGACAGGATTTTCTCTCCTACGAGCAGTACTTC.

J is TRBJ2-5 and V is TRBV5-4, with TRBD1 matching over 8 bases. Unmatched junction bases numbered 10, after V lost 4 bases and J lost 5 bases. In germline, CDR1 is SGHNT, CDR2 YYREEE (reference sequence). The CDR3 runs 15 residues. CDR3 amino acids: CASSVGQDRGETQYF. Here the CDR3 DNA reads TGTGCCAGCAGCGTGGGACAGGACCGAGGGGAGACCCAGTACTTC.

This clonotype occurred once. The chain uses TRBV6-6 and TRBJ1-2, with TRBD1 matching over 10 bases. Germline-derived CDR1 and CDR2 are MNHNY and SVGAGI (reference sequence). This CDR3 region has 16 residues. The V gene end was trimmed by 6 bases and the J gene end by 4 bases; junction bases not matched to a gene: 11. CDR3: CASRRIVGQGVYGYTF. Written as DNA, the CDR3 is TGTGCCAGCAGACGAATCGTAGGACAGGGGGTCTATGGCTACACCTTC.

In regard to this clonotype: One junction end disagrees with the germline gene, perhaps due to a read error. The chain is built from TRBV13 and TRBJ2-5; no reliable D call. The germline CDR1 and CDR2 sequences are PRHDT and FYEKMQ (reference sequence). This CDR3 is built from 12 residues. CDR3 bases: TGTGCCAGCAGCTTAGTACCAGAGGCCCAGTACTTC. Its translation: CASSLVPEAQYF.